The present T cell receptor (beta chain) was sequenced within a study of Ad26.COV2.S vaccination and SARS-CoV-2 variants. Germline CDR1 is SGHTA and CDR2 is FQGNSA. V lost 2 bases to trimming and J lost 5 bases, with 16 bases between them. There are 15 residues in the CDR3. Using immunoSEQ multiplex PCR, the repertoire was profiled, and TCRdb retains in-frame clones only, with some absent. The sample records 440,000 or so clones, 90% being singletons. This sample's treatment: roughly 20 received Ad26.COV2.S at low or high dose, single or two shots; several received placebo; per-sample allocation not given. It was on day 63 after the first vaccine or placebo injection that samples were taken.

The sequence was obtained from a person between 18 and 59 years old who received the Ad26.COV2.S COVID-19 vaccine or a placebo. The input for sequencing was peripheral blood, taken in a trial of Ad26.COV2.S vaccine versus placebo. The chain combines TRBV7-2 with TRBJ2-7; possibly TRBD2 for D (5 bases). The CDR3 DNA sequence: TGTGCCAGCAGCTTAAACCCCGGGAAGCTGAACGAGCAGTACTTC. Translated: CASSLNPGKLNEQYF.